The table lists the clone carrying this T cell receptor beta chain with many counts. The target antigen is unknown. This entry comes from a study of regulatory T cells in long-lasting Graves disease. Across the whole study: A definition of persistent Graves' disease required over 5 years of antithyroid drugs plus positive TSH receptor antibodies. Findings of the study overall: TRBV28, TRBJ1-2 and TRBJ2-5 were segments that persistent disease favored. The study examined only peripheral blood, not thyroid tissue.

Relying on iRepertoire HTBI primers and Arm-PCR of CDR3 regions, the team built TCR beta libraries. One entry per CDR3 protein results from TCRdb running MiXCR on the multiplex PCR reads. Counted here are roughly 490,000 distinct CDR3 sequences, 22% occurring once; the ten biggest clones make up about an eighth. This sample's time point: persistent/refractory GD, antithyroid drugs over 5 years with positive TRAb. PBMC-extracted RNA yielded the TCR library. CDR1 and CDR2 (germline): DFQATT, SNEGSKA (reference sequence). V lost 1 base, J lost 4 bases, and 11 bases lay in between. CDR3 length: 13 amino acids.

V usage is TRBV20-1 and J usage is TRBJ2-7; possibly TRBD1 for D (6 bases). Source: peripheral blood mononuclear cells (PBMCs), taken when the disease was refractory, from a patient treated with antithyroid drugs. The TCR comes from a female donor with Graves disease. Here the CDR3 reads CSARGTVPYEQYF. CDR3 nucleotides: TGCAGTGCTAGAGGGACAGTTCCTTACGAGCAGTACTTC.